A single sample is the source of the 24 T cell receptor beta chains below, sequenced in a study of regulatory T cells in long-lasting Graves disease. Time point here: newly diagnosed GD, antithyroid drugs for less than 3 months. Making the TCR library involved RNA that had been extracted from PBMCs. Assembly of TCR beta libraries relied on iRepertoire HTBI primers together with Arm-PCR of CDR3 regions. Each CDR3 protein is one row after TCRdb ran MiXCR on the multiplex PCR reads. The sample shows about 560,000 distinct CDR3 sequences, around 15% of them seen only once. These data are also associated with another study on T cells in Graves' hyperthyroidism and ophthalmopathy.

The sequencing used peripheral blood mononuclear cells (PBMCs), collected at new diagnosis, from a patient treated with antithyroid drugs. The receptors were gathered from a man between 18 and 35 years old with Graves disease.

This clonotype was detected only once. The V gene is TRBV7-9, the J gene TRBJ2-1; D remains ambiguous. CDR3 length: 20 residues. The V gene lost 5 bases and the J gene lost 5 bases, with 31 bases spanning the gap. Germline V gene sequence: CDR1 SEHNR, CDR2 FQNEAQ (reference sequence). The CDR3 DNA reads TGTGCCAGCAGCCCCCGCCTCGGCAGTGGACCCTCTCTCGTGGACAATGAGCAGTTCTTC. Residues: CASSPRLGSGPSLVDNEQFF.

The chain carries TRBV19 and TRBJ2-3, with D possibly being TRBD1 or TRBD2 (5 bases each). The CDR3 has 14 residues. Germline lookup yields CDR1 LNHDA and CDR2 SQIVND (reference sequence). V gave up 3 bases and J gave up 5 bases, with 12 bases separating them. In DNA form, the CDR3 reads TGTGCCAGTAGTATTGGGGGATTCGGAGATACGCAGTATTTT. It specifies CASSIGGFGDTQYF.

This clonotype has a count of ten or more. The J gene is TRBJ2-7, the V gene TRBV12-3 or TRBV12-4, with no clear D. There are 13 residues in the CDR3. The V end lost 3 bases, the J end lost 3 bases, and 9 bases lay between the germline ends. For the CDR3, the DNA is TGTGCCAGCAGTTTGAGTCAGAACTACGAGCAGTACTTC. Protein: CASSLSQNYEQYF.

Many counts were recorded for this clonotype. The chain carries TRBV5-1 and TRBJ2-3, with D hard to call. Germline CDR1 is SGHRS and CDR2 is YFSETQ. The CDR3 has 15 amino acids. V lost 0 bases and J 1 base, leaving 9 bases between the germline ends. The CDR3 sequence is CASSLDTTGTDTQYF. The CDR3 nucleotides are TGCGCCAGCAGCTTGGATACTACAGGCACAGATACGCAGTATTTT.

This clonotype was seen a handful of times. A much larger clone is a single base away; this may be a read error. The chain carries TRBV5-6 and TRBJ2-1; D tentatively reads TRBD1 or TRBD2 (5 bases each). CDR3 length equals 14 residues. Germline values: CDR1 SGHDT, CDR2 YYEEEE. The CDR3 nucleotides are TGTGCCAGCAGCCCCGGGGCCGGAAGTCCTGAGCAGCTCTTC. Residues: CASSPGAGSPEQLF. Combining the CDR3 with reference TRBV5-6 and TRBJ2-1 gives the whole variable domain DAGVTQSPTHLIKTRGQQVTLRCSPKSGHDTVSWYQQALGQGPQFIFQYYEEEERQRGNFPDRFSGHQFPNYSSELNVNALLLGDSALYLCASSPGAGSPEQLFGPGTRLTVL.

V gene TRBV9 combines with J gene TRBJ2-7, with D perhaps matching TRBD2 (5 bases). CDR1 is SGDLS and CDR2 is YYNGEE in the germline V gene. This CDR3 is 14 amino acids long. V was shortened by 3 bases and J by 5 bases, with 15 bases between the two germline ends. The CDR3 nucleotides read TGTGCCAGCAGCGCCCAAACCACTAGTGACGAGCAGTACTTC. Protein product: CASSAQTTSDEQYF.

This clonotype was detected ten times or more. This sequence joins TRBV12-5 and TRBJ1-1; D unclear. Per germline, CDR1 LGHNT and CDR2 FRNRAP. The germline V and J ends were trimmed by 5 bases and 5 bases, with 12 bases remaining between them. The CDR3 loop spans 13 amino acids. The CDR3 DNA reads TGTGCTAGTGGTCTGGACCTTAAGACTGAAGCTTTCTTT. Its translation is CASGLDLKTEAFF.

In nucleotides, the CDR3 is TGTGCCACCGGGGGAGGGGCGCTTCAGCCCCAGCATTTT. Protein sequence: CATGGGALQPQHF. The chain is built from TRBV6-1 and TRBJ1-5, with TRBD1 as a possible D gene (5 bases). This CDR3 has 13 amino acids. CDR1 and CDR2 (germline): MNHNS, SASEGT. The V end was cut by 10 bases, the J end by 6 bases, with 16 bases between.

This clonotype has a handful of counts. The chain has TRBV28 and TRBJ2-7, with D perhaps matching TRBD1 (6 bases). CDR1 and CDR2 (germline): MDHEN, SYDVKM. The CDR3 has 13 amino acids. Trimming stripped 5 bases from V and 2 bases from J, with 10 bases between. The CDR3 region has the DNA TGTGCCAGCAGTCGGACAGCGGCCTACGAGCAGTACTTC. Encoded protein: CASSRTAAYEQYF.

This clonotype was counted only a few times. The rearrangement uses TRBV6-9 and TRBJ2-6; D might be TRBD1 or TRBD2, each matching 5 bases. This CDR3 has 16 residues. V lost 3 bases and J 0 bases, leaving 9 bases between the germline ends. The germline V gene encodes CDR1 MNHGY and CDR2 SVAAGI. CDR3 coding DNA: TGTGCCAGCAGTTACTTGGGGGACTCTGGGGCCAACGTCCTGACTTTC. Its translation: CASSYLGDSGANVLTF.

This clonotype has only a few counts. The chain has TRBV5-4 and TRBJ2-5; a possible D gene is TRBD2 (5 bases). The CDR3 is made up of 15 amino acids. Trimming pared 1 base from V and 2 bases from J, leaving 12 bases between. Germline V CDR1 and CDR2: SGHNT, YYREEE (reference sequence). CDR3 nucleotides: TGTGCCAGCAGCTTGAGATTAGCGAGACAAGAGACCCAGTACTTC. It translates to CASSLRLARQETQYF.

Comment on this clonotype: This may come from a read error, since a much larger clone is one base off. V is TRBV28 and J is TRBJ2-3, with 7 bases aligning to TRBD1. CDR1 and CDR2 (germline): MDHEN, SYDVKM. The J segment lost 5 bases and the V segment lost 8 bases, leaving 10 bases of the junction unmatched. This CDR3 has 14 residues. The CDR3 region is CASSKTGPGDTQYF. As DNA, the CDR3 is TGTGCCAGCTCCAAGACAGGGCCGGGAGATACGCAGTATTTT.

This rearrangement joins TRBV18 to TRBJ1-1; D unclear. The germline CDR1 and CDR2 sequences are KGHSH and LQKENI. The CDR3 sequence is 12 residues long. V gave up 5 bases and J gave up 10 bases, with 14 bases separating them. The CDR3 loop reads CASSSRMVGAFF. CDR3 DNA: TGTGCCAGCTCATCACGCATGGTTGGAGCTTTCTTT.

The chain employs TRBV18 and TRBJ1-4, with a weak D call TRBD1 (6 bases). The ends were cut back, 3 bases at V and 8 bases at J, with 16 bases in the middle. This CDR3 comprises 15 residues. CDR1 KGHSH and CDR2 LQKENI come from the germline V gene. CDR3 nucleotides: TGTGCCAGCTCACCCTATTCCGGACAGACCGAAAAACTGTTTTTT. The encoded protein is CASSPYSGQTEKLFF. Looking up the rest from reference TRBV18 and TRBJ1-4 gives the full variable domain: NAGVMQNPRHLVRRRGQEARLRCSPMKGHSHVYWYRQLPEEGLKFMVYLQKENIIDESGMPKERFSAEFPKEGPSILRIQQVVRGDSAAYFCASSPYSGQTEKLFFGSGTQLSVL.

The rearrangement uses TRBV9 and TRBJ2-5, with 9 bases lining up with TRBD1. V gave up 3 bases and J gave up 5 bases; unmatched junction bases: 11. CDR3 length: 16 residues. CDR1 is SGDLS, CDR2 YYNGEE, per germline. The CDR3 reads CASSAHLGQGEETQYF. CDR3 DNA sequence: TGTGCCAGCAGCGCACACCTGGGACAGGGTGAGGAGACCCAGTACTTC.

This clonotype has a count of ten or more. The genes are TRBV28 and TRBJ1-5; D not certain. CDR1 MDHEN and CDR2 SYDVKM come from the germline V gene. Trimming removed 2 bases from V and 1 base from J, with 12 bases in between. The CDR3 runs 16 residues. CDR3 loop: CASSLDPRRSNQPQHF. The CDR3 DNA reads TGTGCCAGCAGTTTAGATCCGCGGCGGAGCAATCAGCCCCAGCATTTT.

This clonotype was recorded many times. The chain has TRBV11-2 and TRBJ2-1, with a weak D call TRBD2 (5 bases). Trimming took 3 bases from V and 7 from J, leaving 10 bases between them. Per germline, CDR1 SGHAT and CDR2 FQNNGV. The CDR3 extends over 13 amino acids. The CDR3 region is CASSFIRLNEQFF. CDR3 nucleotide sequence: TGTGCCAGCAGCTTCATACGACTAAATGAGCAGTTCTTC.

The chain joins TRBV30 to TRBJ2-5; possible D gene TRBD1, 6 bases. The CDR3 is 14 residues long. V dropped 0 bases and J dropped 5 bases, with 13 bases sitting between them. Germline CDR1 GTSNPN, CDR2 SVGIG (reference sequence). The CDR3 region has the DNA TGTGCCTGGAGTGTCTCTGTAAGGGGGGAGACCCAGTACTTC. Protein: CAWSVSVRGETQYF.

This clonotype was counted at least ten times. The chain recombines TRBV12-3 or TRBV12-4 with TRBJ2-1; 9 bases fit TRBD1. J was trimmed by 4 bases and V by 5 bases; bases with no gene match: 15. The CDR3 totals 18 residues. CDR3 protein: CASSHPSSGQGRYNEQFF. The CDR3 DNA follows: TGTGCCAGCAGTCACCCCTCCTCCGGACAGGGGAGATACAATGAGCAGTTCTTC.

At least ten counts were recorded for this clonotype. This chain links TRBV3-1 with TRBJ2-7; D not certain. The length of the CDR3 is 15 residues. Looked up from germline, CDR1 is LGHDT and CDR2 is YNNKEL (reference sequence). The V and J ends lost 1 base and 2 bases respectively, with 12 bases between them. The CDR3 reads CASSQAWTGTYEQYF. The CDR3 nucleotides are TGTGCCAGCAGCCAAGCTTGGACGGGCACCTACGAGCAGTACTTC.

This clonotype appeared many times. The CDR3 is CAGGGTSIYEQYF. In DNA, the CDR3 is TGTGCCGGTGGAGGGACTAGCATATACGAGCAGTACTTC. V usage is TRBV10-3 and J usage is TRBJ2-7; 9 bases align to TRBD2. The CDR3 has 13 amino acids. With 11 bases clipped from V and 4 bases from J, the junction kept 9 bases outside the gene matches. Germline V gene data show CDR1 as ENHRY and CDR2 as SYGVKD.

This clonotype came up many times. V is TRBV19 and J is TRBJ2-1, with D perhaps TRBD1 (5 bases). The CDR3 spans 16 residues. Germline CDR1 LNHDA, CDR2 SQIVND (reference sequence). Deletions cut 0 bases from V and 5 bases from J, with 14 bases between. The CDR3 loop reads CASSIDRWGRHNEQFF. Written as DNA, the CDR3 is TGTGCCAGTAGTATAGATCGATGGGGCAGGCACAATGAGCAGTTCTTC.

This CDR3 is CASSQDPAAGAPPYEQYF. DNA of the CDR3: TGCGCCAGCAGCCAAGATCCGGCGGCGGGAGCCCCTCCCTACGAGCAGTACTTC. The V and J genes are TRBV4-1 and TRBJ2-7; TRBD2 aligns across 7 bases. CDR3 size: 18 residues. V dropped 0 bases and J dropped 2; count of bases not matched to a gene: 13. The germline V gene has CDR1 MGHRA and CDR2 YSYEKL.

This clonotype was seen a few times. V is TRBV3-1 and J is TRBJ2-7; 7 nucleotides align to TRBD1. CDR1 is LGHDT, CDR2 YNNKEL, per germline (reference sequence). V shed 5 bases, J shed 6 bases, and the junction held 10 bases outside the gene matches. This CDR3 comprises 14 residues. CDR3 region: CASSDGTAWGEQYF. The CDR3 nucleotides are TGTGCCAGCAGCGACGGGACAGCGTGGGGCGAGCAGTACTTC.